The clone carrying this TCR beta chain was picked up one time. This entry belongs to a study of control samples from healthy donors and cancer patients. The CDR3 has 12 residues. Trimming removed 2 bases at V and 5 bases at J, with 7 bases between. Germline V gene data show CDR1 as SGHNT and CDR2 as YYREEE (reference sequence). Sequencing was performed with immunoSEQ multiplex PCR; in TCRdb, only in-frame clones are kept and a portion is missing. In the table there are 35,000 to 55,000 clones, 70% to 90% of which are singletons. This receptor was taken from a woman aged 55-69 years with lung cancer. The sample comprised PBMCs. V and J are TRBV5-4 and TRBJ1-1; the D gene is possibly TRBD1 (6 bases). DNA of the CDR3: TGTGCCAGCAGCTTAGGGACAACTGAAGCTTTCTTT. Translating gives CASSLGTTEAFF.